These 24 T cell receptor beta chains were sequenced from one sample in a study of blood T cells in healthy people across ages (dated by TCRdb to between 2014 and 2017). Libraries came from 5' RACE. The sequencer was an Illumina HiSeq 2500. A second roughly 6 to 12 cycle PCR used a sample-barcoded 5' primer and a J-beta primer mix. The public reads were quality trimmed at Q25 with fastp and then assembled into clones with MiXCR by TCRdb, keeping productive beta chains. Rows are combined by CDR3 protein, so each entry shows the most common genes and DNA. The sample contains hundreds of thousands of distinct CDR3 sequences, approximately 22% of them found a single time. The ten biggest clones cover 20% to 25% of the sample. The sample comprised blood. The receptor set was obtained from a man in his 70s in good health.

This rearrangement joins TRBV20-1 to TRBJ1-5; D possibly corresponds to TRBD1 (5 bases). Germline CDR1 reads DFQATT; CDR2 reads SNEGSKA (reference sequence). Trimming cost V 0 bases and J 4 bases, with 19 bases left between them. CDR3 length: 17 residues. The CDR3 sequence is CSARDESRVKGNQPQHF. The CDR3 DNA is TGCAGTGCTAGAGATGAGAGCAGGGTGAAGGGGAATCAGCCCCAGCATTTT.

Written as DNA, the CDR3 is TGCAGTCCTAAACGGGTGTCCTCCTACGAGCAGTACGTC. Its protein is CSPKRVSSYEQYV. The chain carries TRBV20-1 and TRBJ2-7; no reliable D call. Germline CDR1 is DFQATT and CDR2 is SNEGSKA (reference sequence). This CDR3 has 13 residues. V lost 8 bases and J 0 bases, leaving 14 bases between the germline ends.

This clonotype was seen a handful of times. The rearrangement uses TRBV5-1 and TRBJ2-1; a weak D match, TRBD2 (5 bases). Trimming pared 0 bases from V and 8 bases from J, leaving 15 bases between. The germline V gene encodes CDR1 SGHRS and CDR2 YFSETQ. The CDR3 contains 15 residues. DNA for the CDR3: TGCGCCAGCAGCTTGGATTACGGGAACGGCGATGAGCAGTTCTTC. It specifies CASSLDYGNGDEQFF.

The V call is TRBV20-1, the J call TRBJ1-2; D not certain. The CDR3 sequence is 12 residues long. The ends were cut back, 7 bases at V and 3 bases at J, with 12 bases in the middle. Per the germline V gene, CDR1 is DFQATT and CDR2 is SNEGSKA (reference sequence). CDR3 amino acids: CSVEGSDYGYTF. The CDR3 nucleotides are TGCAGTGTCGAAGGTTCAGACTATGGCTACACCTTC.

With regard to this clonotype: A read error may produce the germline difference seen at one junction end. V is TRBV7-6 and J is TRBJ2-2; perhaps TRBD1 as D (6 bases). Germline V CDR1 and CDR2: SGHVS, FNYEAQ. The CDR3 has 16 amino acids. The CDR3 DNA is TGTGCCAGCAGGTTAGGGCTACAGGGGAACACCGGGGAGCTGTTTTTT. Translation: CASRLGLQGNTGELFF.

This clonotype was counted a few times. The rearrangement uses TRBV20-1 and TRBJ1-2; 12 positions agree with TRBD1. The CDR3 has 12 amino acids. Trimming removed 6 bases from V and 8 bases from J; junction bases left unmatched: 4. Germline lookup yields CDR1 DFQATT and CDR2 SNEGSKA (reference sequence). The CDR3 DNA reads TGCAGTGCGGGACAGGGGGCGCTGGGCTACACCTTC. Translation gives CSAGQGALGYTF.

This clonotype has a handful of counts. This chain connects TRBV7-9 to TRBJ2-4; D remains ambiguous. Trimming left V 4 bases short and J 0 bases short, with 7 bases between. CDR1 is SEHNR and CDR2 is FQNEAQ in the germline V gene (reference sequence). This CDR3 has 14 amino acids. The CDR3 loop is CASSSTIAKNIQYF. CDR3 nucleotide sequence: TGTGCCAGCAGCTCCACCATAGCCAAAAACATTCAGTACTTC.

The chain carries TRBV20-1 and TRBJ2-1; possible D gene TRBD1, 6 bases. CDR3 length: 14 residues. From germline, CDR1 is DFQATT and CDR2 SNEGSKA (reference sequence). V lost 0 bases, J lost 4 bases, and 10 bases lay in between. This CDR3 is CSARDQGPYNEQFF. CDR3 DNA: TGCAGTGCTAGAGATCAGGGGCCTTACAATGAGCAGTTCTTC.

The chain couples TRBV12-3 or TRBV12-4 to TRBJ2-5; D is perhaps TRBD1 (5 bases). Trimming removed 5 bases at V and 11 bases at J, with 21 bases between. This CDR3 contains 14 residues. The CDR3: CASSKIDRTYVQYF. The DNA of the CDR3 is TGTGCCAGCAGTAAAATAGACAGAACCTACGTGCAGTACTTC.

This clonotype was detected only a few times. The chain recombines TRBV12-3 or TRBV12-4 with TRBJ2-3, with no clear D. Trimming took off 3 bases at V and 2 bases at J, with 9 bases between the two ends. The CDR3 loop spans 14 amino acids. The CDR3 nucleotides read TGTGCCAGCAGTTTGTCACAAATCACAGATACGCAGTATTTT. This codes for CASSLSQITDTQYF.

This clonotype has just a few counts. The chain uses TRBV10-3 and TRBJ2-5, with 9 nucleotides matching TRBD1. The germline V gene encodes CDR1 ENHRY and CDR2 SYGVKD. V gave up 6 bases and J gave up 5 bases; unmatched junction bases: 10. The CDR3 covers 15 residues. The CDR3 sequence: CAIRERTGARETQYF. The CDR3 DNA is TGTGCCATCAGGGAGAGGACAGGGGCGAGGGAGACCCAGTACTTC.

This clonotype appeared a few times. The DNA for the CDR3 is TGTGCCATCAGTGATGGTCTAGCGGGGGATGAGCAGTTCTTC. This encodes CAISDGLAGDEQFF. The chain couples TRBV10-3 to TRBJ2-1, with TRBD2 matching 10 bases. The V gene's germline CDR1 is ENHRY and CDR2 SYGVKD. The CDR3 covers 14 residues. V gave up 3 bases and J gave up 8 bases; unmatched junction bases: 4.

This clonotype was counted a single time. The V gene is TRBV14, the J gene TRBJ2-3; possibly TRBD1 or TRBD2 for D (5 bases each). Germline CDR1 reads SGHDN; CDR2 reads FVKESK. Trimming removed 2 bases from V and 6 bases from J, with 15 bases in between. The CDR3 spans 15 residues. As DNA, the CDR3 is TGTGCCAGCAGCCAAAGAGGGGTATCCCCCGATACGCAGTATTTT. Its translation is CASSQRGVSPDTQYF.

This clonotype was recorded a few times. The chain combines TRBV20-1 with TRBJ1-1; D gene unclear. The CDR3 sequence is 14 residues long. Germline CDR1 reads DFQATT; CDR2 reads SNEGSKA (reference sequence). Trimming stripped 1 base from V and 1 base from J, with 10 bases between. CDR3 DNA sequence: TGCAGTGCTAGAGTCCGGGCGCCGAACACTGAAGCTTTCTTT. Amino acid sequence: CSARVRAPNTEAFF.

The CDR3 loop reads CASRKGQGYEQYV. Written as DNA, the CDR3 is TGTGCCAGCAGGAAGGGACAGGGCTACGAGCAGTACGTC. The chain is built from TRBV6-5 and TRBJ2-1; 9 bases fit TRBD1. The end of the DNA aligns better with TRBJ2-7, so the J call may be wrong. The CDR3 is 13 residues long. CDR1 MNHEY and CDR2 SVGAGI come from the germline V gene.

The chain uses TRBV30 and TRBJ1-5; 7 bases agree with TRBD1. The V gene's germline CDR1 is GTSNPN and CDR2 SVGIG (reference sequence). The trim removed 5 bases at V and 4 bases at J, leaving 5 bases unmatched. The CDR3 contains 13 residues. CDR3: CAWGRDSNQPQHF. The DNA for the CDR3 is TGTGCCTGGGGACGGGACAGTAATCAGCCCCAGCATTTT.

This chain joins TRBV7-9 and TRBJ1-2, with D uncertain. CDR1 and CDR2 from the germline V gene are SEHNR and FQNEAQ (reference sequence). The V gene lost 1 base and the J gene lost 8 bases, with 11 bases spanning the gap. The CDR3 covers 13 residues. Written as DNA, the CDR3 is TGTGCCAGCAGCTTAGGGCGAACGGGAGGCTACACCTTC. This sequence encodes CASSLGRTGGYTF. The full variable domain, its missing parts supplied by reference TRBV7-9 and TRBJ1-2, is DTGVSQNPRHKITKRGQNVTFRCDPISEHNRLYWYRQTLGQGPEFLTYFQNEAQLEKSRLLSDRFSAERPKGSFSTLEIQRTEQGDSAMYLCASSLGRTGGYTFGSGTRLTVV.

The chain is built from TRBV5-1 and TRBJ2-3; 10 bases line up with TRBD1. The germline V gene encodes CDR1 SGHRS and CDR2 YFSETQ. After removal of 4 bases from V and 5 bases from J, the junction contained 10 bases not matched to a gene. This CDR3 has 16 residues. For the CDR3, the DNA is TGCGCCAGCAGCGGTACCGGGACAGGGGTTGGAGATACGCAGTATTTT. Translated: CASSGTGTGVGDTQYF.

The genes are TRBV5-1 and TRBJ1-4; D is unresolved. The germline gives CDR1 SGHRS, CDR2 YFSETQ. V was shortened by 4 bases and J by 2 bases, with 12 bases between the two germline ends. The CDR3 covers 15 residues. In DNA, the CDR3 is TGCGCCAGCAGCCAGGCCGGGTTGACTAATGAAAAACTGTTTTTT. Translation: CASSQAGLTNEKLFF.

The chain carries TRBV4-3 and TRBJ1-2; a possible D gene is TRBD1 (6 bases). CDR3 size: 14 residues. CDR1 and CDR2 (germline): LGHNA, YSLEER. V lost 0 bases to trimming and J lost 8 bases, with 13 bases between them. This CDR3 reads CASSQEVRGWGYTF. CDR3 in DNA: TGCGCCAGCAGCCAAGAGGTCAGGGGCTGGGGCTACACCTTC.

In its sample, this clonotype was seen a few times. The chain recombines TRBV27 with TRBJ2-3, with TRBD2 matching over 9 bases. The CDR3 is made up of 15 amino acids. CDR1 is MNHEY, CDR2 SMNVEV, per germline (reference sequence). V lost 6 bases to trimming and J lost 3 bases; unmatched junction nucleotides: 7. CDR3 residues: CASRALLAGTDTQYF. CDR3 bases: TGTGCCAGCAGAGCCCTCCTAGCGGGAACAGATACGCAGTATTTT.

This chain connects TRBV20-1 to TRBJ1-1; 7 bases are shared with TRBD1. The germline V gene encodes CDR1 DFQATT and CDR2 SNEGSKA (reference sequence). The ends lost 0 bases at V and 3 bases at J; junction bases unmatched: 13. The CDR3 length is 17 residues. In DNA, the CDR3 is TGCAGTGCTAGAGAGGGACAGCCATCACAGTGGCACACTGAAGCTTTCTTT. It codes for CSAREGQPSQWHTEAFF.

The rearrangement links TRBV20-1 to TRBJ1-2; D gene unclear. Germline loops: CDR1 DFQATT, CDR2 SNEGSKA (reference sequence). Trimming took 2 bases from V and 4 from J, leaving 14 bases between them. The CDR3 is made up of 14 amino acids. CDR3 in DNA: TGCAGTGCTAGACTGGGTACGGCTGGCTATGGCTACACCTTC. This gives the protein CSARLGTAGYGYTF.

This clonotype was recorded a few times. The V and J genes are TRBV3-1 and TRBJ2-3; a weak D match, TRBD2 (5 bases). This CDR3 has 16 amino acids. The germline CDR1 and CDR2 sequences are LGHDT and YNNKEL (reference sequence). Trimming took 3 bases from V and 2 from J, leaving 15 bases between them. DNA for the CDR3: TGTGCCAGCAGCCAGGAGGTCGGCTTGAACACAGATACGCAGTATTTT. Amino acid sequence: CASSQEVGLNTDTQYF.